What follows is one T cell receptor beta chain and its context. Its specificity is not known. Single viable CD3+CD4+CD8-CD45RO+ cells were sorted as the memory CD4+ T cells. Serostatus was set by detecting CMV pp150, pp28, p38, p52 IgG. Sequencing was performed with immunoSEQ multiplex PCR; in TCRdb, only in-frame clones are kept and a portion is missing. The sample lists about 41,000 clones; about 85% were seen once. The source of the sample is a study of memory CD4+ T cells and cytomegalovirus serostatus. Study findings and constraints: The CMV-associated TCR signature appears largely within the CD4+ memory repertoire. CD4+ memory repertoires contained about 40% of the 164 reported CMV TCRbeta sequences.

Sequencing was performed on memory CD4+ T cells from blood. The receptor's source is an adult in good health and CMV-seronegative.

The CDR3 region has the DNA TGCGCCAGCTCGAACACAGATACGCAGTATTTT. Translated: CASSNTDTQYF. V usage is TRBV5-1 and J usage is TRBJ2-3; unclear D gene. The CDR3 is 11 residues long. Germline V lookup: CDR1 SGHRS, CDR2 YFSETQ. The V end lost 7 bases, the J end lost 2 bases, and 5 bases lay between the germline ends.